The sequence of this T cell receptor (beta chain) was determined in a study of cytomegalovirus exposure and HLA in healthy donors. Study-wide context: From HLA-typed donors, an early data release held 70 million to 95 million unique TCRs. Findings and limits, study-wide: CMV serostatus was the only recorded immune exposure for donors.

Primers: 60 Vbeta forward and 13 Jbeta reverse. This table comes from immunoSEQ multiplex PCR, and its TCRdb copy is limited to in-frame clones, with some not included. Among 100,000 to 150,000 clones listed, around three quarters were seen once. Trimming pared 6 bases from V and 4 bases from J, leaving 4 bases between. The CDR3 is made up of 11 amino acids. Per germline, CDR1 LNHNV and CDR2 YYDKDF (reference sequence). On this clone: Its target is not known.

The source is a man aged 25 to 45 in good health and CMV-seronegative. The chain has TRBV15 and TRBJ2-1; D not resolved. Source material: PBMCs. CDR3 nucleotide sequence: TGTGCCACCAGGGCATACAATGAGCAGTTCTTC. It is translated as CATRAYNEQFF. The whole variable domain, filled in from reference TRBV15 and TRBJ2-1, reads DAMVIQNPRYQVTQFGKPVTLSCSQTLNHNVMYWYQQKSSQAPKLLFHYYDKDFNNEADTPDNFQSRRPNTSFCFLDIRSPGLGDTAMYLCATRAYNEQFFGPGTRLTVL.